These 16 T cell receptor beta chains came from one sample sequenced in a study of human T cells and chemical hapten exposure. TCRdb re-called the RACE reads with MiXCR, one entry per CDR3 protein. The sample contains about 41,000 distinct CDR3 sequences, 3% to 4% of which appear only once. Time point noted: patch test 2, 6 weeks after DPC sensitization. Treatment meaning: therapeutic diphenylcyclopropenone sensitization with weekly scalp DPC. The sequencing used whole blood, collected in connection with sensitization to the hapten diphenylcyclopropenone (DPC). These TCRs come from a man in his forties with alopecia areata. Some clones in this sample may be carry-over from other donors' samples.

There are many counts of this clonotype. The V and J genes are TRBV20-1 and TRBJ2-7; 10 bases line up with TRBD2. The CDR3 consists of 15 residues. The junction had 8 bases not matched to a gene; V was cut back by 1 base and J by 5 bases. From germline, CDR1 is DFQATT and CDR2 SNEGSKA (reference sequence). CDR3 region: CSARVILAGVHEQYF. The CDR3 coding sequence is TGCAGTGCTAGAGTAATCCTAGCGGGAGTCCACGAGCAGTACTTC.

This clonotype showed up just a few times. The V and J genes are TRBV6-5 and TRBJ1-1; 8 bases align to TRBD1. CDR3 length: 16 residues. V was clipped by 5 bases and J by 6 bases; unmatched bases: 14. Germline CDR1 is MNHEY and CDR2 is SVGAGI. The CDR3 protein is CASSRLAARGQAEAFF. CDR3 sequence (DNA): TGTGCCAGCAGTAGATTAGCGGCCAGGGGGCAAGCTGAAGCTTTCTTT.

The chain recombines TRBV27 with TRBJ1-1, with D unresolved. Germline assignment: CDR1 MNHEY and CDR2 SMNVEV (reference sequence). V was pared by 7 bases and J by 5 bases, with 17 bases between. The CDR3 totals 14 residues. CDR3 region: CASNPAVGRTEAFF. The DNA for the CDR3 is TGTGCCAGCAACCCTGCCGTCGGGAGGACTGAAGCTTTCTTT.

This clonotype was seen repeatedly, ten times or more. This chain connects TRBV27 to TRBJ1-5; D gene ambiguous. The CDR3 consists of 13 residues. Per the germline V gene, CDR1 is MNHEY and CDR2 is SMNVEV (reference sequence). V lost 3 bases and J lost 5, with 8 bases in between. In nucleotides, the CDR3 is TGTGCCAGCAGTTTTGAGAGGGATCAGCCCCAGCATTTT. It is translated as CASSFERDQPQHF.

Note on this clonotype: The DNA is left out, because the CDR3 cannot be placed on it with certainty; the CDR3 is given as TCRdb lists it. The CDR3: CASSQDVGRGTEAFF. The V call is TRBV3-2, the J call TRBJ1-1. TRBV3-2 is labeled a pseudogene. The length of the CDR3 is 15 amino acids, counting both ends.

This clonotype was seen many times. V and J are TRBV6-1 and TRBJ2-3; 9 bases are shared with TRBD1. J lost 4 bases, V lost 8 bases, and 4 bases had no gene match. The germline gives CDR1 MNHNS, CDR2 SASEGT. This CDR3 comprises 13 residues. CDR3 amino acids: CASRDRVADTQYF. The CDR3 DNA reads as TGTGCCAGCCGGGACAGGGTCGCAGATACGCAGTATTTT.

The table lists this clonotype with many counts. The J gene is TRBJ2-1, the V gene TRBV7-9, with 13 bases matching TRBD2. Unmatched junction bases numbered 1, after V lost 5 bases and J lost 9 bases. The length of the CDR3 is 13 residues. Germline V CDR1 and CDR2: SEHNR, FQNEAQ (reference sequence). The CDR3 sequence: CASSGLAGVEQFF. CDR3 coding DNA: TGTGCCAGCAGCGGACTAGCGGGAGTTGAGCAGTTCTTC. Using reference TRBV7-9 and TRBJ2-1 for the parts outside the CDR3, the full variable domain is DTGVSQNPRHKITKRGQNVTFRCDPISEHNRLYWYRQTLGQGPEFLTYFQNEAQLEKSRLLSDRFSAERPKGSFSTLEIQRTEQGDSAMYLCASSGLAGVEQFFGPGTRLTVL.

This clonotype was detected ten times or more. The chain links TRBV5-1 to TRBJ2-3; a weak D match, TRBD1 (5 bases). V was pared by 4 bases and J by 2 bases, with 14 bases between. This CDR3 contains 15 residues. Looked up from germline, CDR1 is SGHRS and CDR2 is YFSETQ. The CDR3 bases are TGCGCCAGCAGCCTCGGAAGGGGCCCCACAGATACGCAGTATTTT. It specifies CASSLGRGPTDTQYF.

In its sample, this clonotype was seen many times. The chain recombines TRBV28 with TRBJ1-4; D not resolved. CDR1 and CDR2 from the germline V gene are MDHEN and SYDVKM. This CDR3 has 15 amino acids. The ends were cut back, 3 bases at V and 0 bases at J, with 8 bases in the middle. The CDR3 nucleotides read TGTGCCAGCAGTTTCCCACTCACAACTAATGAAAAACTGTTTTTT. Translated, it gives CASSFPLTTNEKLFF.

The rearrangement links TRBV14 to TRBJ1-1; D uncertain. Germline V gene sequence: CDR1 SGHDN, CDR2 FVKESK. The CDR3 totals 11 residues. V shed 2 bases and J shed 4 bases, with 2 bases lying between them. CDR3 sequence: CASSQITEAFF. The CDR3 nucleotides read TGTGCCAGCAGCCAAATCACTGAAGCTTTCTTT.

In its sample, this clonotype was seen many times. The V call is TRBV6-2 or TRBV6-3, the J call TRBJ2-7, with 7 bases matching TRBD2. Germline V gene sequence: CDR1 MNHEY, CDR2 SVGEGT. The J segment lost 2 bases and the V segment lost 5 bases, leaving 3 bases of the junction unmatched. CDR3 length: 13 amino acids. This CDR3 reads CASSRSGTYEQYF. The CDR3 nucleotides read TGTGCCAGCAGTCGCAGCGGGACCTACGAGCAGTACTTC.

This clonotype was seen repeatedly, ten times or more. This chain connects TRBV30 to TRBJ1-6; no clear D. V was trimmed by 5 bases and J by 9 bases, leaving 17 bases between them. CDR3 length: 14 amino acids. Germline CDR1 is GTSNPN and CDR2 is SVGIG (reference sequence). CDR3 amino acids: CAWGGTLARSPLHF. DNA for the CDR3: TGTGCCTGGGGAGGTACACTGGCGCGTTCACCCCTCCACTTT.

This clonotype was counted only a few times. The chain has TRBV5-1 and TRBJ1-3, with no clear D. Trimming left V 4 bases short and J 0 bases short, with 11 bases between. This CDR3 contains 15 residues. CDR1 and CDR2 from the germline V gene are SGHRS and YFSETQ. The CDR3 here is CASSPNGGSGNTIYF. CDR3 in DNA: TGCGCCAGCAGCCCCAATGGCGGCTCTGGAAACACCATATATTTT.

This clonotype was counted many times. The chain combines TRBV7-9 with TRBJ2-1, with 9 bases identical to TRBD1. The CDR3 runs 11 residues. J gave up 16 bases and V 4 bases, and 5 bases lay outside the gene matches. Germline lookup yields CDR1 SEHNR and CDR2 FQNEAQ (reference sequence). CDR3 nucleotide sequence: TGTGCCAGCAGCTCCGGACAGGGGAGCTTCTTC. It translates to CASSSGQGSFF.

In its sample, this clonotype was seen many times. The V gene is TRBV28, the J gene TRBJ2-7; no reliable D call. Between the trimmed V and J ends, which lost 4 bases and 3 bases, there was a span of 7 bases. The CDR3 runs 12 residues. Germline CDR1 reads MDHEN; CDR2 reads SYDVKM. CDR3 nucleotides: TGTGCCAGCAGTTCCTATAGCTACGAGCAGTACTTC. Protein product: CASSSYSYEQYF.

This clonotype has only a few counts. This rearrangement joins TRBV20-1 to TRBJ1-3; D may be TRBD1 (5 bases). V lost 6 bases and J 0 bases, leaving 12 bases between the germline ends. Per the germline V gene, CDR1 is DFQATT and CDR2 is SNEGSKA (reference sequence). The CDR3 contains 14 residues. The CDR3: CSARDPYSGNTIYF. The CDR3 DNA is TGCAGTGCAAGGGACCCGTACTCTGGAAACACCATATATTTT.